The rows below give T cell receptor beta chains drawn from one sample of a study of post-analysis software for immune sequencing data. TCRdb re-analysed the PCR reads in MiXCR, keeping a single row per CDR3 protein. The sample includes about 620,000 distinct CDR3 sequences, 44% seen only once; the top ten take roughly 1.8%. The specimen was blood. Source of these receptors: a girl aged 10 to 17 with multiple sclerosis. The CDR3 runs from the conserved cysteine through the conserved F or W. D genes are given only for firm matches. Only part of the rows carry a size: once, few, many, or a class if the clone is expanded.

j_call	d_call	clone_size	v_call	cdr3_aa	cdr3_nt
TRBJ2-3	.	.	TRBV10-3	CAISESMGAGRGVPDTQYF	TGTGCCATCAGTGAGTCAATGGGCGCGGGCAGGGGCGTTCCAGATACGCAGTATTTT
TRBJ1-5	.	many	TRBV6-5	CASTRTRGQPQHF	TGTGCCAGCACCCGGACCCGAGGTCAGCCCCAGCATTTT
TRBJ2-5	.	.	TRBV20-1	CSAREWFKAGHQETQYF	TGCAGTGCTAGAGAGTGGTTTAAGGCGGGGCACCAAGAGACCCAGTACTTC
TRBJ2-7	.	.	TRBV5-1	CASSLEDWTYEQYF	TGCGCCAGCAGCTTGGAGGACTGGACCTACGAGCAGTACTTC
TRBJ2-7	.	.	TRBV30	CAWSVGGRYEQYF	TGTGCCTGGAGTGTAGGAGGCAGGTACGAGCAGTACTTC
TRBJ2-6	.	.	TRBV5-1	CASSEPYGANVLTF	TGCGCCAGCAGTGAGCCGTACGGGGCCAACGTCCTGACTTTC
TRBJ2-7	.	.	TRBV7-2	CASSSTWEQYF	TGTGCCAGCAGCTCGACTTGGGAGCAGTACTTC
TRBJ2-7	.	once	TRBV3-1	CASSQYLTRAYEQYF	TGTGCCAGCAGCCAATACCTGACTAGAGCCTACGAGCAGTACTTC
TRBJ2-1	.	few	TRBV10-3	CAISSASSRPYNEQFF	TGTGCCATCAGTTCAGCCTCCTCCCGGCCCTACAATGAGCAGTTCTTC
TRBJ2-1	.	.	TRBV4-1	CASSQDWGGLYNEQFF	TGCGCCAGCAGCCAAGATTGGGGGGGGCTGTACAATGAGCAGTTCTTC
TRBJ2-1	TRBD2	.	TRBV5-6	CASSSLRTGGNNEQFF	TGTGCCAGCAGCTCCCTGAGGACGGGAGGTAACAATGAGCAGTTCTTC
TRBJ2-7	.	.	TRBV7-9	CASSLQTAYEQYF	TGTGCCAGTAGCTTACAAACCGCCTACGAGCAGTACTTC
TRBJ2-5	.	few	TRBV29-1	CSVGAAKETQYF	TGCAGCGTTGGGGCGGCGAAAGAGACCCAGTACTTC
TRBJ2-1	TRBD1	many	TRBV29-1	CSGMDRTQFF	TGCAGCGGAATGGACAGGACGCAGTTCTTC
TRBJ2-1	TRBD1	few	TRBV5-6	CASRWGQGVTYNEQFF	TGTGCCAGCAGATGGGGACAGGGGGTAACCTACAATGAGCAGTTCTTC
TRBJ2-4	.	many	TRBV4-1	CASSQEGGPGNIQYF	TGCGCCAGCAGCCAAGAAGGAGGCCCCGGGAACATTCAGTACTTC
TRBJ1-2	.	.	TRBV5-1	CASSLSGQGAYGYTF	TGCGCCAGCAGCTTGTCAGGGCAGGGAGCCTATGGCTACACCTTC
TRBJ1-2	.	.	TRBV13	CASSFQGPYYGYTF	TGTGCCAGCAGCTTTCAGGGGCCTTACTATGGCTACACCTTC
TRBJ2-7	TRBD2	.	TRBV20-1	CSGASGGNYEQYF	TGCAGTGGCGCTAGCGGGGGAAACTACGAGCAGTACTTC
TRBJ2-1	.	.	TRBV7-9	CASSLTPVRSSSYNEQFF	TGTGCCAGCAGCTTAACCCCTGTTCGCAGTAGTTCCTACAATGAGCAGTTCTTC
TRBJ2-1	TRBD1	.	TRBV7-9	CASSLTGQGTSRQFF	TGTGCCAGCAGCTTAACAGGACAGGGGACGTCGAGGCAGTTCTTC
TRBJ1-5	.	.	TRBV20-1	CSARWGGNQPQHF	TGCAGTGCTAGATGGGGTGGCAATCAGCCCCAGCATTTT
TRBJ2-3	.	.	TRBV5-6	CASSFFYGSAADTQYF	TGTGCCAGCAGCTTCTTTTACGGGAGTGCGGCAGATACGCAGTATTTT
TRBJ1-6	.	few	TRBV7-3	CASSYGGASPLHF	TGTGCCAGCAGCTATGGGGGGGCTTCACCCCTCCACTTT
TRBJ2-3	.	.	TRBV2	CASTKARSADTQYF	TGTGCCAGCACCAAAGCTAGGAGCGCAGATACGCAGTATTTT
TRBJ2-7	.	few	TRBV12-3/TRBV12-4	CASTEGGLYEQYF	TGTGCCAGCACTGAGGGGGGTCTGTACGAGCAGTACTTC
TRBJ2-3	.	.	TRBV29-1	CSYLLSGGSSDTQYF	TGCAGTTACCTCCTCTCTGGGGGGAGTTCTGATACGCAGTATTTT
TRBJ1-2	TRBD1	.	TRBV6-1	CASIRTGEEYGYTF	TGTGCCAGCATCCGGACAGGGGAAGAATATGGCTACACCTTC
TRBJ2-4	.	.	TRBV6-5	CASSREAKNIQYF	TGTGCCAGCAGTCGGGAGGCCAAAAACATTCAGTACTTC
TRBJ1-2	.	few	TRBV29-1	CSVELGHANYGYTF	TGCAGCGTTGAATTGGGACATGCGAACTATGGCTACACCTTC
TRBJ2-7	TRBD1	few	TRBV4-1	CASSQLQGVVREQYF	TGCGCCAGCAGCCAACTACAGGGGGTCGTACGGGAGCAGTACTTC
TRBJ2-7	.	.	TRBV15	CAASRDRADSYEQYF	TGTGCCGCCAGCAGAGATAGGGCAGACTCCTACGAGCAGTACTTC
TRBJ2-3	TRBD1	few	TRBV4-1	CASSQGQGSITDTQYF	TGCGCCAGCAGCCAAGGACAGGGGTCAATCACAGATACGCAGTATTTT
TRBJ1-5	TRBD1	.	TRBV12-3/TRBV12-4	CASREGQNQPQHF	TGTGCCAGCAGGGAGGGACAGAATCAGCCCCAGCATTTT
TRBJ2-3	.	.	TRBV12-3/TRBV12-4	CASTHRGTDTQYF	TGTGCCAGCACCCACCGGGGAACAGATACGCAGTATTTT
TRBJ1-2	TRBD1	few	TRBV25-1	CASTDRGYGYTF	TGTGCCAGCACGGACAGGGGCTATGGCTACACCTTC
TRBJ1-5	.	.	TRBV29-1	CSPLKDSGWEAQPQHF	TGCAGCCCGTTGAAGGATTCAGGGTGGGAAGCTCAGCCCCAGCATTTT
TRBJ2-1	TRBD2	.	TRBV12-3/TRBV12-4	CATSRIAGGPNEQFF	TGTGCCACCAGCCGGATAGCGGGAGGGCCGAATGAGCAGTTCTTC
TRBJ1-1	.	.	TRBV25-1	CASGVGTEAFF	TGTGCCAGCGGGGTCGGTACTGAAGCTTTCTTT
TRBJ2-7	TRBD2	few	TRBV7-9	CASRGGSSYEQYF	TGTGCCAGTAGAGGCGGGAGTTCCTACGAGCAGTACTTC
TRBJ2-7	.	.	TRBV2	CASSVSGNPFGYEQYF	TGTGCCAGCAGTGTTTCGGGGAACCCCTTTGGCTACGAGCAGTACTTC
TRBJ1-1	.	.	TRBV6-5	CASSQGVDREAFF	TGTGCCAGCAGCCAAGGAGTGGACAGAGAAGCTTTCTTT
TRBJ2-7	TRBD1	few	TRBV5-1	CASSYAPGQTSYEQYF	TGCGCCAGCAGCTACGCACCGGGACAGACCTCCTACGAGCAGTACTTC
TRBJ1-5	TRBD1	.	TRBV20-1	CSAGQGPNNQPQHF	TGCAGTGCTGGACAGGGTCCGAACAATCAGCCCCAGCATTTT
TRBJ1-5	TRBD1	.	TRBV10-3	CAISESRGTGVGSSNQPQHF	TGTGCCATCAGTGAGTCAAGAGGGACAGGGGTGGGTTCGAGCAATCAGCCCCAGCATTTT
TRBJ1-2	TRBD1	once	TRBV4-1	CASSQERASTGNYGYTF	TGCGCCAGCAGCCAAGAACGCGCCTCGACAGGGAACTATGGCTACACCTTC
TRBJ2-7	TRBD1	few	TRBV20-1	CSAPFEGANYEQYF	TGCAGTGCCCCCTTCGAGGGGGCGAACTACGAGCAGTACTTC
TRBJ2-5	.	few	TRBV20-1	CSAVARAVQETQYF	TGCAGTGCTGTCGCCCGGGCGGTACAAGAGACCCAGTACTTC
TRBJ2-1	TRBD1	.	TRBV20-1	CSAPPEATGTVNEQFF	TGCAGTGCTCCCCCAGAGGCAACCGGGACAGTCAATGAGCAGTTCTTC
TRBJ1-5	.	few	TRBV12-3/TRBV12-4	CASSYQVTNQPQHF	TGTGCCAGCAGTTATCAGGTTACCAATCAGCCCCAGCATTTT
TRBJ1-2	.	few	TRBV5-1	CASSFEGTNYGYTF	TGCGCCAGCAGCTTTGAGGGTACTAACTATGGCTACACCTTC
TRBJ1-2	.	few	TRBV20-1	CSAPLANYGYTF	TGCAGTGCCCCCTTGGCCAACTATGGCTACACCTTC